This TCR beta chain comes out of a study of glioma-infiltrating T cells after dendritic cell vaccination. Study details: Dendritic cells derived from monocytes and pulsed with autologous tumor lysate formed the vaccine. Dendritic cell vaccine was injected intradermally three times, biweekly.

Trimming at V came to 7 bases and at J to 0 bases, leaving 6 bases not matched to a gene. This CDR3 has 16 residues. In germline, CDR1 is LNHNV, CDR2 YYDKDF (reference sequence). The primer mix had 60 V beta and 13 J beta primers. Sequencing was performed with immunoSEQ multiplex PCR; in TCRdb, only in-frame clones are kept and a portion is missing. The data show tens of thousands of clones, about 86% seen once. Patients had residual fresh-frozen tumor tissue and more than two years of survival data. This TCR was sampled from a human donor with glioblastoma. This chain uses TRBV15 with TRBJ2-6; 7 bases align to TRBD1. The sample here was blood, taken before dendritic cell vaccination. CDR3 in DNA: TGTGCCACCACTGGGGACAGAATCTCTGGGGCCAACGTCCTGACTTTC. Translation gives CATTGDRISGANVLTF.